This TCR beta chain was profiled in a study of beta chain features in type 1 diabetes. Regarding this clone: Other DNA sequences within the sample encode an identical CDR3.

Deletions cut 4 bases from V and 7 bases from J, with 26 bases between. Germline-derived CDR1 and CDR2 are MDHEN and SYDVKM. The length of the CDR3 is 17 residues. Expressed TCRB transcripts were sequenced because the entire RNA isolate underwent reverse transcription. Measured with immunoSEQ multiplex PCR; TCRdb has only the in-frame clones, and not every one. The sample holds fewer than 550,000 clones; about an eighth are singletons and the top ten take 0.046%. This TCR was recovered from a woman younger than 30 in good health. The specimen was naive CD4+ T cells from blood. This chain links TRBV28 with TRBJ2-7; D uncertain. CDR3 sequence: CASSSGSLGLIRLEQYV. CDR3 nucleotides: TGTGCCAGCAGTTCCGGTTCTTTGGGTCTGATCCGCCTAGAGCAGTACGTC.